A selection of T cell receptor beta chains follows, all from one sample in a study of blood T cell repertoires in COVID-19. The protocol was immunoSEQ multiplex PCR, while the TCRdb copy is restricted to in-frame clones and leaves out a portion. The sample contains under 250,000 clones, nearly 95% of which appear only once. Sample: peripheral blood. Receptors originate from a man aged 25-45 years with COVID-19, enrolled during active disease. CDR3s include the opening cysteine and the closing phenylalanine or tryptophan. For some rows the clone size is stated as once, few or many, or as a class when expanded; others skip it.

len: 17; j_gene: TRBJ2-7; v_gene: TRBV13; abundance: NA; CDR3aa: CASSFPPETGIPYEQYF
len: 14; j_gene: TRBJ2-2; v_gene: TRBV9; abundance: NA; CDR3aa: CASSVGGDTGELFF
len: 16; j_gene: TRBJ1-1; v_gene: TRBV6-5; abundance: NA; CDR3aa: CASSYRDRGQKTEAFF
len: 15; j_gene: TRBJ2-2; v_gene: TRBV7-9; abundance: NA; CDR3aa: CASSLTGTGGGELFF
len: 11; j_gene: TRBJ2-7; v_gene: TRBV6-5; abundance: NA; CDR3aa: CASDISYEQYF
len: 15; j_gene: TRBJ2-1; v_gene: TRBV6-5; abundance: NA; CDR3aa: CASSYSTRQYNEQFF
len: 14; j_gene: TRBJ1-5; v_gene: TRBV5-1; abundance: few; CDR3aa: CASSFGTGFQPQHF
len: 14; j_gene: TRBJ2-5; v_gene: TRBV5-1; abundance: once; CDR3aa: CASSLTGVQETQYF
len: 20; j_gene: TRBJ2-7; v_gene: TRBV4-1; abundance: NA; CDR3aa: CASSHLPKGAGTGSSYEQYF
len: 13; j_gene: TRBJ1-2; v_gene: TRBV12-3/TRBV12-4; abundance: NA; CDR3aa: CASSPGTGYGYTF
len: 12; j_gene: TRBJ2-1; v_gene: TRBV11-3; abundance: NA; CDR3aa: CASSREGDEQFF
len: 20; j_gene: TRBJ2-3; v_gene: TRBV9; abundance: NA; CDR3aa: CASSHPSGGGLNASTDTQYF
len: 15; j_gene: TRBJ2-5; v_gene: TRBV6-5; abundance: NA; CDR3aa: CASSQGLANQETQYF
len: 14; j_gene: TRBJ1-1; v_gene: TRBV19; abundance: NA; CDR3aa: CASSIADSNTEAFF
len: 15; j_gene: TRBJ1-1; v_gene: TRBV11-1; abundance: NA; CDR3aa: CASSLSSDRATEAFF
len: 13; j_gene: TRBJ1-1; v_gene: TRBV7-9; abundance: NA; CDR3aa: CASSLEEDTEAFF
len: 14; j_gene: TRBJ1-5; v_gene: TRBV19; abundance: NA; CDR3aa: CASSMRESNQPQHF
len: 15; j_gene: TRBJ1-2; v_gene: TRBV4-1; abundance: NA; CDR3aa: CASSQDHGRSGGYTF
len: 13; j_gene: TRBJ1-3; v_gene: TRBV18; abundance: NA; CDR3aa: CASSPGQGNTIYF
len: 16; j_gene: TRBJ1-1; v_gene: TRBV4-1; abundance: NA; CDR3aa: CASSQRKQGMNTEAFF
len: 16; j_gene: TRBJ2-7; v_gene: TRBV7-6; abundance: NA; CDR3aa: CASSLGSSDSFYEQYF
len: 15; j_gene: TRBJ1-5; v_gene: TRBV19; abundance: NA; CDR3aa: CATSGQPWGNQPQHF
len: 17; j_gene: TRBJ2-1; v_gene: TRBV5-4; abundance: NA; CDR3aa: CASSRTSGGASNNEQFF
len: 15; j_gene: TRBJ2-5; v_gene: TRBV7-9; abundance: NA; CDR3aa: CASSSATGGGETQYF
len: 14; j_gene: TRBJ2-3; v_gene: TRBV4-1; abundance: NA; CDR3aa: CASSQGAGTDTQYF
len: 13; j_gene: TRBJ1-4; v_gene: TRBV6-5; abundance: NA; CDR3aa: CASSYARFEKLFF
len: 15; j_gene: TRBJ1-6; v_gene: TRBV27; abundance: NA; CDR3aa: CASSLWGDGDSPLHF
len: 14; j_gene: TRBJ1-1; v_gene: TRBV30; abundance: once; CDR3aa: CAWSVRDLNTEAFF
len: 14; j_gene: TRBJ2-7; v_gene: TRBV6-6; abundance: NA; CDR3aa: CASSLQGVVYEQYF
len: 17; j_gene: TRBJ2-2; v_gene: TRBV5-1; abundance: NA; CDR3aa: CASSFDRIFANTGELFF
len: 16; j_gene: TRBJ2-1; v_gene: TRBV5-1; abundance: NA; CDR3aa: CASSLNSGSPYNEQFF
len: 16; j_gene: TRBJ2-7; v_gene: TRBV4-1; abundance: NA; CDR3aa: CASSQPLRDRVHEQYF
len: 13; j_gene: TRBJ2-5; v_gene: TRBV5-1; abundance: NA; CDR3aa: CASSDRAGETQYF
len: 14; j_gene: TRBJ1-3; v_gene: TRBV11-2; abundance: NA; CDR3aa: CASSRSYSGNTIYF
len: 17; j_gene: TRBJ2-5; v_gene: TRBV7-6; abundance: NA; CDR3aa: CASSGRTSGGAQETQYF
len: 13; j_gene: TRBJ1-6; v_gene: TRBV27; abundance: NA; CDR3aa: CAGGSSYNSPLHF
len: 14; j_gene: TRBJ1-1; v_gene: TRBV5-6; abundance: NA; CDR3aa: CASNRQGRGTEAFF
len: 15; j_gene: TRBJ2-7; v_gene: TRBV5-1; abundance: NA; CDR3aa: CASSLAAGYDYEQYF
len: 16; j_gene: TRBJ1-3; v_gene: TRBV9; abundance: NA; CDR3aa: CASSVAGQGTGNTIYF
len: 15; j_gene: TRBJ1-3; v_gene: TRBV18; abundance: few; CDR3aa: CASSPSAGWGDTIYF
len: 14; j_gene: TRBJ1-2; v_gene: TRBV27; abundance: NA; CDR3aa: CASSSNTGGYGYTF
len: 18; j_gene: TRBJ2-3; v_gene: TRBV2; abundance: NA; CDR3aa: CASSKGTSGGVSTDTQYF
len: 13; j_gene: TRBJ1-1; v_gene: TRBV12-2; abundance: NA; CDR3aa: CASRPQGALGAFF
len: 17; j_gene: TRBJ1-1; v_gene: TRBV18; abundance: NA; CDR3aa: CASSPNVRTGKGTEAFF
len: 14; j_gene: TRBJ2-4; v_gene: TRBV7-9; abundance: NA; CDR3aa: CASSPQGARNIQYF